This T cell receptor (beta chain) was profiled in a study of blood T cell repertoires in COVID-19. Background on the study: Acute and convalescent COVID-19 samples came from the United States, Italy and Spain. In each case, the material was cDNA or gDNA derived from T cells, B-cell-depleted T cells, or PBMCs.

Germline loops: CDR1 KGHDR, CDR2 SFDVKD. This CDR3 region has 11 residues. The germline V and J ends were trimmed by 5 bases and 6 bases, with 4 bases remaining between them. Per the study methods: Reference gene primers were amplified, and this amplification served to estimate nucleated cell counts. The repertoire was sequenced with immunoSEQ multiplex PCR; TCRdb's copy has only in-frame clones and lacks some. V, J and clone size were drawn from that table, and D and trimming were deduced from the DNA. This table holds roughly 230,000 clones, 65% to 85% found once. This clonotype was obtained from a man aged 40-50 years with active or convalescent COVID-19. Sample: peripheral blood. This sequence joins TRBV24-1 and TRBJ2-1; D is unresolved. CDR3 DNA: TGTGCCACCAGTGTCCGCAATGAGCAGTTCTTC. Its protein is CATSVRNEQFF.